The following is a TCR beta chain sequence with its context. Per the original data handling: Amplifying reference gene primers gave estimates of nucleated cell counts. The protocol was immunoSEQ multiplex PCR, while the TCRdb copy is restricted to in-frame clones and leaves out a portion. Clonal size and the V and J genes are those of that table, whereas D and trimming came from the DNA. This table holds 200,000 to 300,000 clones, 75% to 85% found once. This specimen belongs to a study of blood T cell repertoires in COVID-19. Study at large: Some COVID-19 samples were acute and others convalescent; all came from the United States, Italy and Spain. Sources were T cells, B-cell-depleted T cells, or PBMCs; the material itself was cDNA or gDNA.

The TCR was taken from a human donor in a cohort sampled during active COVID-19. The sample comprised peripheral blood.

CDR3 DNA sequence: TGCGCCAGCAGTGAGCAAGCGGGAATAGCCAAAAACATTCAGTACTTC. It yields the protein CASSEQAGIAKNIQYF. This rearrangement joins TRBV10-1 to TRBJ2-4, with 7 bases matching TRBD2. Germline values: CDR1 WNHNN, CDR2 SYGVQD (reference sequence). The CDR3 covers 16 residues. V trimming: 2 bases; J trimming: 0 bases; junction bases outside the gene matches: 4.